In this sample, the clone carrying this TCR beta chain turned up a few times. What it recognizes is unknown. 60 Vbeta and 13 Jbeta primers were used in PCR. Clones were sequenced by immunoSEQ multiplex PCR, and TCRdb holds only the in-frame ones, with some missing. The top ten hold approximately 6.3% of the sample, which has about 100,000 clones, 75% to 80% seen once. The data were obtained in a study of cytomegalovirus exposure and HLA in healthy donors. Across the study: Most genotyped donors, roughly 83% of more than 300, had Caucasian-associated genetic ancestry.

V dropped 3 bases and J dropped 5; count of bases not matched to a gene: 4. The CDR3 has 14 amino acids. Germline V lookup: CDR1 MRHNA, CDR2 SNTAGT. The study, taken as a whole, reports: Follow-up analysis found HLA locus-dependent TCR association rates, highest for DRB1 and lowest for HLA-C. Reported performance of the classifier showed diagnosis of cytomegalovirus status with high specificity and sensitivity. In a later analysis, donors in an Asian-associated ancestry cluster reportedly had fewer N-insertions in productive TCRs than the cohort mean.

Sequences were obtained from PBMCs. The chain is built from TRBV6-4 and TRBJ2-3, with 8 bases lining up with TRBD1. This TCR was recovered from a man aged 60-69 years in good health and CMV-seropositive. This chain's CDR3 is CASSEQGGQDTQYF. The CDR3 nucleotides are TGTGCCAGCAGTGAACAGGGGGGCCAAGATACGCAGTATTTT.